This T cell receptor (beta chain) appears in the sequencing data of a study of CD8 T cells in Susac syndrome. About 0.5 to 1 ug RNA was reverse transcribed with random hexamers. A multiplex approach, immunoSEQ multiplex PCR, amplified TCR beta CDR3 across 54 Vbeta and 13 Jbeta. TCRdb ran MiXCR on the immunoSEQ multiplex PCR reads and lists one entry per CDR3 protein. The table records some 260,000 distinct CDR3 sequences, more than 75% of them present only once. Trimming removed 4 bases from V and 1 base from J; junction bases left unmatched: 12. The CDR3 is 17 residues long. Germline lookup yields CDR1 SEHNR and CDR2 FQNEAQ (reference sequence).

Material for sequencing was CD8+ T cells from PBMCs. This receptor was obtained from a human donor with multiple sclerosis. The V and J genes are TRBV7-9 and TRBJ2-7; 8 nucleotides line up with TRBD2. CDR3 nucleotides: TGTGCCAGCAGCTCCCCGATCACGGGAGGGGTGTCCTACGAGCAGTACTTC. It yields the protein CASSSPITGGVSYEQYF.